Sequencing of this T cell receptor beta chain was carried out in a study of regulatory T cells in long-lasting Graves disease. General study results and limits: The study found persistent patients shared more public clonotypes (2,741) than new patients (approximately 970).

Arm-PCR of CDR3 regions and iRepertoire HTBI primers were used to build TCR beta libraries. TCRdb independently ran MiXCR on the multiplex PCR reads; one entry per CDR3 protein. Of about 400,000 distinct CDR3 sequences listed, about a sixth are singletons. This clonotype was recorded at least ten times. Its antigen remains unknown. Time point specified: newly diagnosed GD, antithyroid drugs for less than 3 months. PBMC RNA served as the TCR library source. American Thyroid Association guidelines defined Graves' disease diagnosis. Unmatched junction bases numbered 7, after V lost 5 bases and J lost 7 bases. The CDR3 has 15 amino acids. CDR1 and CDR2 (germline): SGHTA, FQGNSA. These data were also filed under a second study, of T cells in Graves' hyperthyroidism and ophthalmopathy. Per that study: Graves' hyperthyroidism is called stable when ophthalmopathy does not progress within 18 months.

This chain joins TRBV7-2 and TRBJ2-1; 11 positions match TRBD2. This sequence was found in a woman aged 18-35 years with Graves disease. Material: peripheral blood mononuclear cells (PBMCs), obtained at new diagnosis, from a patient treated with antithyroid drugs. Written as DNA, the CDR3 is TGTGCCAGCAGCCACCCCGGGACTAGCGGAAATGAGCAGTTCTTC. Protein product: CASSHPGTSGNEQFF.